The subject of this entry is one TCR beta chain. Its binding antigen is unknown. It has no much larger one-base neighbor in the sample; base qualities were not kept. These data are taken from a study of T cell responses to AZD1222 COVID-19 vaccine (dated by TCRdb to the early 2020s). A note on the overall study: TCR sequencing was performed for 230 to 250 trial participants, of whom about 200 were given two doses of AZD1222 and 26 were given two doses of MenACWY control vaccine. Trial participants were enrolled into age subgroups of 18-55, 56-69 and 70-plus years, which contained approximately 150, 28 and 58 TCR-sequenced participants, respectively. The research as a whole found: Most participants were white British and females outnumbered males, and the authors suggested that clonal diversity may have been underestimated. Conclusions about previously exposed vaccinees were limited because only a handful of AZD1222 recipients were SARS-CoV-2 seropositive at baseline. Spike-specific TCR breadth and depth rose significantly after two AZD1222 doses compared with day 0 and with MenACWY recipients. Reportedly, almost half of the unique spike-specific TCRs recognized epitopes lying outside the regions that are mutated in the B.1.351 and B.1.1.7 variants. The whole spike protein was spanned by vaccine-associated CD4 TCRs, and dominant responses were seen in regions 160-218 and 743-854. Because no samples from the day 14 peak response were available, repertoires could be characterized only after the peak T cell response. In the small 56-69-year group, the increase in depth fell short of significance, most likely because of low power.

The CDR3 regions of human TCRbeta chains were analyzed by immunosequencing. The paper's processing steps were these. TCRs in the repertoires were compared against a reference library of SARS-CoV-2-specific TCRs that had been generated with the MIRA antigen-specificity platform. Breadth was defined as the fraction of unique TCRs that were SARS-CoV-2-associated. Depth was defined as the fraction of total T cells that were SARS-CoV-2-associated. Using the MIRA data, every spike-specific TCR was mapped to the spike region that the TCR reacted to and assigned to either a CD4 or a CD8 class. Log10-transformed breadth and depth values were compared by one-way ANOVA with Sidak's multiple comparisons tests. TCRdb obtained this table from immuneACCESS and retained in-frame rearrangements with V and J assigned. These tables miss some clones; where compared with another copy, unresolved V genes account for less than half of the shortfall, and the remainder is unexplained. That table furnishes V, J and clone size, whereas the DNA furnished D and trimming. The sample records 88,000 or so clones, approximately 91% of which are singletons. 4.5% to 5% of the sample lies in the top ten.

Read against the paper, the sample's time point label means: about 28 days (+/-7) after the second vaccine dose. AZD1222 recipients given second doses at about 4 weeks or at about 12 weeks were pooled, since spike-specific TCR depth and breadth were not found to differ between the two schedules. Vaccinee samples came from UK trials COV001 and COV002, including a single-blind randomized controlled phase 2/3 trial of AZD1222 (ChAdOx1 nCoV-19) in healthy adults. Trial participant PBMC samples were collected at day 0 and day 28 after the second dose for TCRbeta chain sequencing. The sample here was peripheral blood, taken 28 days after the second AZD1222 dose. The TCR sequence derives from an adult who received the AZD1222 COVID-19 vaccine.

The CDR3 region has the sequence CACGGIYSNQPQHF. DNA sequence: TGTGCCTGCGGTGGCATTTATAGCAATCAGCCCCAGCATTTT. The rearranged segments are TRBV6-6 and TRBJ1-5; no D gene is confidently identified. The CDR3 measures 14 amino acids from cysteine to phenylalanine. Of all the DNA, just the CDR3 is kept, 42 bases in frame from base 1. Cut back by 11 bases and 0 bases, the V and J ends lie 14 bases apart. As encoded in the germline V gene (reference sequence), CDR1 is MNHNY while CDR2 is SVGAGI.